Below, 10 T cell receptor beta chains from the same sample are listed, as sequenced in a study of shared clonotypes between healthy human individuals. The data were produced by immunoSEQ multiplex PCR, yet TCRdb's version contains in-frame clones alone and is incomplete. This table has about 500,000 clones, around 77% appearing once. Sequencing was carried out using PBMCs. The receptors were sampled from a woman aged 35 to 49 in good health. Some clones in this sample may be carry-over from other donors' samples.

The chain is built from TRBV28 and TRBJ1-4, with a weak D call TRBD1 (5 bases). This CDR3 spans 15 amino acids. Germline CDR1 MDHEN, CDR2 SYDVKM. V lost 3 bases, J lost 6 bases, and 14 bases lay in between. The CDR3 nucleotides read TGTGCCAGCAGTTTTCAGCGGGGGTTCGATGAAAAACTGTTTTTT. Protein sequence: CASSFQRGFDEKLFF.

J is TRBJ1-2 and V is TRBV19; maybe TRBD1 (6 bases). CDR1 and CDR2 (germline): LNHDA, SQIVND (reference sequence). V was trimmed by 0 bases and J by 8 bases, leaving 16 bases between them. The CDR3 consists of 15 residues. CDR3 sequence (DNA): TGTGCCAGTAGTATAGAAACGGGGGGCGCGAACGGCTACACCTTC. Translating gives CASSIETGGANGYTF.

J is TRBJ1-1 and V is TRBV6-4, with D unresolved. Trimming cost V 4 bases and J 3 bases, with 9 bases left between them. The CDR3 is 13 amino acids. CDR1 and CDR2 (germline): MRHNA, SNTAGT. The CDR3 DNA reads as TGTGCCAGCAGTGCGGGCAGGTACACTGAAGCTTTCTTT. It yields the protein CASSAGRYTEAFF.

This clone was seen more than once but under ten times. The rearrangement links TRBV5-6 to TRBJ2-5; TRBD2 might be the D (6 bases). CDR1 is SGHDT, CDR2 YYEEEE, per germline. The length of the CDR3 is 13 residues. Trimming shortened V by 4 bases and J by 1 base, and 8 bases separated the two germline ends. The CDR3 loop is CASSPTSQETQYF. CDR3 nucleotide sequence: TGTGCCAGCAGCCCGACTAGCCAAGAGACCCAGTACTTC.

V usage is TRBV14 and J usage is TRBJ2-3; 9 nucleotides line up with TRBD2. From germline, CDR1 is SGHDN and CDR2 FVKESK. Trimming at V came to 1 base and at J to 6 bases, leaving 8 bases not matched to a gene. This CDR3 spans 16 amino acids. Written as DNA, the CDR3 is TGTGCCAGCAGCCAAGGGCTAGCGGGAAAAAGGGATACGCAGTATTTT. Its translation is CASSQGLAGKRDTQYF.

As concerns this clone: Distinct nucleotide sequences in the sample also encode this CDR3. The V and J genes are TRBV4-2 and TRBJ2-3; D remains unclear. Trimming took 1 base from V and 5 from J, leaving 4 bases between them. This CDR3 is 12 amino acids long. Germline V CDR1 and CDR2: LGHNA, YNFKEQ. CDR3 amino acids: CASSQGVDTQYF. In DNA, the CDR3 is TGTGCCAGCAGCCAAGGGGTAGATACGCAGTATTTT.

The rearrangement joins TRBV7-2 to TRBJ2-7, with TRBD2 matching 8 bases. Germline lookup yields CDR1 SGHTA and CDR2 FQGNSA. There are 16 residues in the CDR3. Losses at the gene ends were 0 bases for V and 2 bases for J; bases not matched to a gene: 6. The CDR3 sequence is CASSLASTSVAYEQYF. In DNA, the CDR3 is TGTGCCAGCAGCTTAGCTTCGACTAGCGTAGCCTACGAGCAGTACTTC.

This clone has just one count. The J gene is TRBJ2-3, the V gene TRBV4-2; no definite D call. Trimming removed 4 bases at V and 1 base at J, with 12 bases between. The CDR3 sequence is 15 residues long. Germline loops: CDR1 LGHNA, CDR2 YNFKEQ. Here the CDR3 DNA reads TGTGCCAGCAGCCCGTGGGGTGGCGGCACAGATACGCAGTATTTT. Protein product: CASSPWGGGTDTQYF.

V and J are TRBV27 and TRBJ2-7; D is ambiguous. Trimming took 4 bases from V and 3 from J, leaving 10 bases between them. The germline V gene encodes CDR1 MNHEY and CDR2 SMNVEV (reference sequence). This CDR3 comprises 13 residues. The DNA for the CDR3 is TGTGCCAGCAGTTGGCAGGTTAACTACGAGCAGTACTTC. This translates into CASSWQVNYEQYF.

The chain links TRBV10-3 to TRBJ2-2, with D possibly being TRBD1 (6 bases). This CDR3 spans 15 amino acids. Germline CDR1 and CDR2: ENHRY and SYGVKD. The germline V and J ends were trimmed by 3 bases and 1 base, with 9 bases remaining between them. In nucleotides, the CDR3 is TGTGCCATCAGTGACCCCAGGGGGAACACCGGGGAGCTGTTTTTT. This sequence encodes CAISDPRGNTGELFF.